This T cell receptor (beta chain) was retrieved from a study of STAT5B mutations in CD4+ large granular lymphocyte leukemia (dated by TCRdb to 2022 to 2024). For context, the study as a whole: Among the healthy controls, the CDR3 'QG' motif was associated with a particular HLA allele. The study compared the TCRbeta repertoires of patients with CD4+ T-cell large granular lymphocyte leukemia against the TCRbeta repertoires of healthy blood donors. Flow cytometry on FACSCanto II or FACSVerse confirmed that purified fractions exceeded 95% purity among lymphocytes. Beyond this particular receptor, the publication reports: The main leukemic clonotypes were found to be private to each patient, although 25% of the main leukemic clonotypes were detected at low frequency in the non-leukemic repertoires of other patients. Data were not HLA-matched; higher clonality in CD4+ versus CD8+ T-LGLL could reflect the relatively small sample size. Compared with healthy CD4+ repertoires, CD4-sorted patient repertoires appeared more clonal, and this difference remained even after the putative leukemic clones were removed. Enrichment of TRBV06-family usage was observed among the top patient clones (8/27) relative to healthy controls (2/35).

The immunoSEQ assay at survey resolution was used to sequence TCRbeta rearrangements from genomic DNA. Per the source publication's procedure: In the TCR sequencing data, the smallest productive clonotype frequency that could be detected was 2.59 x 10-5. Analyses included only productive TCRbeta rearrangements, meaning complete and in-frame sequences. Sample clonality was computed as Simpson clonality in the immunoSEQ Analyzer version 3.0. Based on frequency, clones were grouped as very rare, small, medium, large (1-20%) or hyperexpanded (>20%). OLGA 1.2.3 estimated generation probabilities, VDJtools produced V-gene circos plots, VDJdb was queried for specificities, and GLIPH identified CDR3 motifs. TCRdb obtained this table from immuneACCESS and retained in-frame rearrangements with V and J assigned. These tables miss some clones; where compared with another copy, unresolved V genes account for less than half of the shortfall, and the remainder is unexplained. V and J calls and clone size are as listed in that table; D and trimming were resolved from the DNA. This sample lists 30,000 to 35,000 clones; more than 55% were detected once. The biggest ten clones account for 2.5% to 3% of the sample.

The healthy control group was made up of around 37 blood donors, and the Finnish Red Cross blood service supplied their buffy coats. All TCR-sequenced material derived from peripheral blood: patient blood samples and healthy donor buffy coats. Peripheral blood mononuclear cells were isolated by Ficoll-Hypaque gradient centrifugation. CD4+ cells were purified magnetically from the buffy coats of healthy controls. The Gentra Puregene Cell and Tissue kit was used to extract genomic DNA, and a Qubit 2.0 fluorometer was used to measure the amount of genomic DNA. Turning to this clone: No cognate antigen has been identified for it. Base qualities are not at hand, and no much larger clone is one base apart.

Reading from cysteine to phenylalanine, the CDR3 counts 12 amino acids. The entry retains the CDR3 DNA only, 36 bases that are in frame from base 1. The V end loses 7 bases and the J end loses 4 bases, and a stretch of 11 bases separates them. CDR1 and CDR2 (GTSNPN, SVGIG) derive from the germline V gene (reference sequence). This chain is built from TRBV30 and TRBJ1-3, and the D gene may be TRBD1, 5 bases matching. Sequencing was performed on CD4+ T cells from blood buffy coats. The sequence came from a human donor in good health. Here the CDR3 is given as CASKRGGNTIYF. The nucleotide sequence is TGTGCCTCGAAAAGGGGAGGAAACACCATATATTTT. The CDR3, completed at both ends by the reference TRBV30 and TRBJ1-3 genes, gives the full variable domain SQTIHQWPATLVQPVGSPLSLECTVEGTSNPNLYWYRQAAGRGLQLLFYSVGIGQISSEVPQNLSASRPQDRQFILSSKKLLLSDSGFYLCASKRGGNTIYFGEGSWLTVV.